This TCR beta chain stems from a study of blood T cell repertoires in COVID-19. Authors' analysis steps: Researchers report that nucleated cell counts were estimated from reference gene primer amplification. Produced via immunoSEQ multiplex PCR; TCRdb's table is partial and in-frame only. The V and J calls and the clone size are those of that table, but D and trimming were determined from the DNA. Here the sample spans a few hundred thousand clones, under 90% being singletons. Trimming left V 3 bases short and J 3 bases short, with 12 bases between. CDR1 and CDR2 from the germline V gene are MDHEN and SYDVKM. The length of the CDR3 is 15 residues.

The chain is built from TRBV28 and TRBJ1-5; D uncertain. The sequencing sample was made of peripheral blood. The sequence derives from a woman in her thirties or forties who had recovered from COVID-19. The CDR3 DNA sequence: TGTGCCAGCAGTTTGAACCGGGATAACAATCAGCCCCAGCATTTT. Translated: CASSLNRDNNQPQHF.